One TCR beta chain is described in this entry. Other DNA sequences within the sample encode an identical CDR3. CDR1 is SGHRS, CDR2 YFSETQ, per germline. The CDR3 sequence is 15 residues long. V shed 0 bases and J 0 bases; nucleotides not matched to a gene: 1. The entry originates in a study of shared clonotypes between healthy human individuals. Turning to the study itself: CD4 naive and memory got three plates each, CD8 naive two, CD8 memory one.

Produced via immunoSEQ multiplex PCR; TCRdb's table is partial and in-frame only. The data hold about 520,000 clones, with about 96% observed a single time. All of the donors resided in Nashville, Tennessee, and each was a Caucasian adult. This TCR derives from a woman aged 25 to 39 in good health. The sample comprised naive CD4+ T cells sorted from blood. Subset given: CD45RA+ positively selected. This chain uses TRBV5-1 with TRBJ2-3; 7 bases fit TRBD1. CDR3 bases: TGCGCCAGCAGCTTGGGACAGGGAAGCACAGATACGCAGTATTTT. Its protein product is CASSLGQGSTDTQYF.